The source of this TCR beta chain is a study of long-term antiretroviral therapy in people with HIV. The V end was cut by 4 bases, the J end by 4 bases, with 15 bases between. The CDR3 sequence is 15 residues long. Germline V gene sequence: CDR1 SGHDT, CDR2 YYEEEE. Whole-study findings and limits: On ART adherence, viral resistance or therapy changes, no data were available.

A few counts support this clone. Its target is unknown. Survey-level immunoSEQ v3.0 assays were run. Data came from immunoSEQ multiplex PCR; TCRdb stores just in-frame clones and leaves some out. The sample carries 30,000 to 40,000 clones, around four fifths recorded once. This sample comprised unsorted PBMCs, obtained 0.4 years before starting antiretroviral therapy. This rearrangement joins TRBV5-6 to TRBJ1-3, with a possible D match to TRBD1 (5 bases). The TCR originated in a man younger than 35 with HIV. CDR3 nucleotide sequence: TGTGCCAGCAGCGATCCTCGGGACGAAGGAAACACCATATATTTT. Translating it yields CASSDPRDEGNTIYF.